This T cell receptor (beta chain) was obtained from a study of blood T cell repertoires in COVID-19. Clones were read by immunoSEQ multiplex PCR, and TCRdb kept only the in-frame ones, dropping some. The profile shows almost 70,000 clones, 75% to 90% of them singletons. The CDR3 length is 14 residues. V lost 5 bases and J lost 2; bases outside the gene matches: 3. Germline CDR1 is KGHSH and CDR2 is LQKENI. This TCR came from a woman in her fifties or sixties with active COVID-19. This sequence joins TRBV18 and TRBJ1-2, with 9 bases identical to TRBD1. Sequenced sample: peripheral blood. CDR3 bases: TGTGCCAGCTCAAGGGACAGGGTAAACTATGGCTACACCTTC. It is translated as CASSRDRVNYGYTF.